The 17 T cell receptor beta chains listed next were all sequenced from one sample in a study of T cell changes during pregnancy in multiple sclerosis. Clones were read by immunoSEQ multiplex PCR, and TCRdb kept only the in-frame ones, dropping some. The sample shows almost 95,000 clones, about 92% of them seen only once. Sequencing used peripheral blood, obtained in the first trimester of pregnancy. These TCRs come from a female donor with multiple sclerosis, enrolled in a pregnancy study.

The table lists this clone with a count of one. The chain is built from TRBV7-8 and TRBJ1-2; no reliable D call. V lost 2 bases to trimming and J lost 4 bases, with 5 bases between them. Looked up from germline, CDR1 is SGHVS and CDR2 is FQNEAQ. The CDR3 is made up of 12 amino acids. CDR3 in DNA: TGTGCCAGCAGCTTATACAGCTATGGCTACACCTTC. As protein: CASSLYSYGYTF.

This chain links TRBV10-2 with TRBJ1-4, with D perhaps TRBD1 (5 bases). The V end was cut by 6 bases, the J end by 10 bases, with 24 bases between. The CDR3 sequence is 16 residues long. Per the germline V gene, CDR1 is WSHSY and CDR2 is SAAADI. CDR3 residues: CASSGEGTARVGKLFF. In DNA, the CDR3 is TGCGCCAGCAGCGGGGAGGGCACCGCCAGGGTGGGAAAACTGTTTTTT.

The chain employs TRBV14 and TRBJ2-1, with 11 positions matching TRBD2. V lost 4 bases, J lost 9 bases, and 8 bases stayed unmatched. This CDR3 has 15 amino acids. CDR1 and CDR2 (germline): SGHDN, FVKESK. CDR3 loop: CASSLNSGRVSEQFF. The CDR3 DNA sequence: TGTGCCAGCAGCCTTAATAGCGGGAGGGTCAGTGAGCAGTTCTTC.

The rearrangement links TRBV7-2 to TRBJ2-7; TRBD2 agrees at 7 bases. J was trimmed by 0 bases and V by 0 bases; bases with no gene match: 5. Germline V gene lookup returns CDR1 SGHTA and CDR2 FQGNSA. The CDR3 is 16 amino acids. Here the CDR3 reads CASSLARGSGSYEQYF. The DNA of the CDR3 is TGTGCCAGCAGCTTAGCGCGGGGGTCGGGCTCCTACGAGCAGTACTTC.

With respect to this clone: The junction shows a germline mismatch at one end, possibly a read error. This chain connects TRBV28 to TRBJ1-3; tentatively, D is TRBD1 (6 bases). This CDR3 has 11 amino acids. Germline V gene data show CDR1 as MDHEN and CDR2 as SYDVKM. The CDR3 nucleotides are TGTGCCAGCAGTTTAGGGGGGGCGGAAAATTTT. Translation: CASSLGGAENF.

This chain uses TRBV5-1 with TRBJ2-7; no reliable D call. The CDR3 extends over 15 amino acids. Germline CDR1 SGHRS, CDR2 YFSETQ. Trimming shortened V by 0 bases and J by 1 base, and 11 bases separated the two germline ends. This CDR3 is CASSLGVSTSYEQYF. In nucleotides, the CDR3 is TGCGCCAGCAGCTTGGGAGTCTCCACTTCCTACGAGCAGTACTTC.

The CDR3 region is CAISGGGWGGNQPQHF. As DNA, the CDR3 is TGTGCCATCAGTGGCGGGGGATGGGGGGGCAATCAGCCCCAGCATTTT. This chain joins TRBV10-3 and TRBJ1-5; maybe TRBD1 (5 bases). V gave up 4 bases and J gave up 2 bases, with 15 bases separating them. Germline V gene lookup returns CDR1 ENHRY and CDR2 SYGVKD. This CDR3 region has 16 residues.

J is TRBJ1-5 and V is TRBV7-8; D is unresolved. Germline lookup yields CDR1 SGHVS and CDR2 FQNEAQ. V shed 0 bases and J shed 3 bases, with 9 bases lying between them. This CDR3 has 15 residues. This chain's CDR3 is CASSLAIGDNQPQHF. CDR3 nucleotides: TGTGCCAGCAGCTTAGCGATAGGAGACAATCAGCCCCAGCATTTT.

This clone has only one observation. The chain employs TRBV5-1 and TRBJ1-2; D not certain. V was cut by 3 bases and J by 8 bases, with 11 bases left in between. This CDR3 comprises 12 residues. Looked up from germline, CDR1 is SGHRS and CDR2 is YFSETQ. The CDR3 reads CASSSGGRGYTF. DNA for the CDR3: TGCGCCAGCAGCTCCGGCGGCCGCGGCTACACCTTC.

This clone turned up a few times. J is TRBJ1-2 and V is TRBV2; tentative D call: TRBD1 (5 bases). The germline V and J ends were trimmed by 4 bases and 10 bases, with 10 bases remaining between them. Germline lookup yields CDR1 SNHLY and CDR2 FYNNEI. The CDR3 totals 11 residues. CDR3 region: CASSGGVVYTF. The CDR3 nucleotides read TGTGCCAGCAGTGGGGGGGTCGTCTACACCTTC.

This chain joins TRBV6-6 and TRBJ2-7; TRBD1 matches at 8 bases. This CDR3 region has 13 residues. Trimming took 2 bases from V and 3 from J; bases not matched to a gene: 0. Germline V gene sequence: CDR1 MNHNY, CDR2 SVGAGI (reference sequence). The DNA of the CDR3 is TGTGCCAGCAGTTACGGGACAGGCTACGAGCAGTACTTC. The encoded protein is CASSYGTGYEQYF.

The genes are TRBV5-1 and TRBJ2-7; possible D gene TRBD2, 6 bases. V lost 0 bases and J 7 bases, leaving 11 bases between the germline ends. The CDR3 runs 13 residues. Germline CDR1 is SGHRS and CDR2 is YFSETQ. The CDR3 loop reads CASSLAASGEQYF. The CDR3 DNA reads TGCGCCAGCAGCTTGGCAGCCAGCGGGGAGCAGTACTTC.

The V call is TRBV5-8, the J call TRBJ2-2; weak D call: TRBD1 (5 bases). Germline V gene data show CDR1 as SGHTS and CDR2 as YDEGEE. V lost 5 bases and J lost 4, with 21 bases in between. This CDR3 has 17 residues. CDR3 in amino acids: CASRYEQAPVATGELFF. For the CDR3, the DNA is TGTGCCAGCAGATATGAACAGGCTCCCGTTGCCACCGGGGAGCTGTTTTTT.

The chain links TRBV7-2 to TRBJ2-1, with 9 bases fitting TRBD2. This CDR3 has 15 amino acids. J gave up 6 bases and V 1 base, and 4 bases lay outside the gene matches. Germline V gene lookup returns CDR1 SGHTA and CDR2 FQGNSA. CDR3 loop: CASSLGGAGGNEQFF. The CDR3 DNA is TGTGCCAGCAGCTTAGGGGGAGCGGGGGGCAATGAGCAGTTCTTC. Looking up the rest from reference TRBV7-2 and TRBJ2-1 gives the full variable domain: GAGVSQSPSNKVTEKGKDVELRCDPISGHTALYWYRQSLGQGLEFLIYFQGNSAPDKSGLPSDRFSAERTGGSVSTLTIQRTQQEDSAVYLCASSLGGAGGNEQFFGPGTRLTVL.

J is TRBJ2-3 and V is TRBV7-9; 13 bases are shared with TRBD2. This CDR3 is 16 amino acids long. V dropped 5 bases and J dropped 5; count of bases not matched to a gene: 7. CDR1 is SEHNR, CDR2 FQNEAQ, per germline (reference sequence). The CDR3 protein is CASSDTSGRALDTQYF. DNA of the CDR3: TGTGCCAGCAGCGACACTAGCGGGAGGGCCCTAGATACGCAGTATTTT.

The V and J genes are TRBV19 and TRBJ2-7; D ambiguous. The CDR3 contains 14 residues. The V end was cut by 3 bases, the J end by 0 bases, with 9 bases between. Germline loops: CDR1 LNHDA, CDR2 SQIVND (reference sequence). The CDR3 sequence: CASSIFGLSYEQYF. CDR3 nucleotides: TGTGCCAGTAGTATTTTTGGCCTCTCCTACGAGCAGTACTTC. Supplemented by reference TRBV19 and TRBJ2-7, the full variable domain reads DGGITQSPKYLFRKEGQNVTLSCEQNLNHDAMYWYRQDPGQGLRLIYYSQIVNDFQKGDIAEGYSVSREKKESFPLTVTSAQKNPTAFYLCASSIFGLSYEQYFGPGTRLTVT.

J is TRBJ1-1 and V is TRBV18; D is ambiguous. Germline V gene sequence: CDR1 KGHSH, CDR2 LQKENI. The CDR3 length is 14 residues. The V end was cut by 2 bases, the J end by 4 bases, with 11 bases between. The CDR3 loop reads CASSPTKTGTEAFF. CDR3 nucleotides: TGTGCCAGCTCACCAACCAAGACGGGCACTGAAGCTTTCTTT.